A single count supports the clone carrying this TCR beta chain. The antigen is unknown. A much bigger clone sits one base away, suggesting this may be a read error. In germline, CDR1 is SGHAT, CDR2 FQNNGV. The CDR3 contains 15 residues. Enrolled ophthalmopathy patients presented with a Clinical Activity Score of at least 3, a NOSPECS grade of at least 4, and disease duration under 3 months. Diagnoses used clinical symptoms, serum thyroxine and TRAb, thyroid ultrasound and orbital computed tomography. The data are from a study of T cells in Graves' hyperthyroidism and ophthalmopathy. Amplified regions were TCR beta CDR3 sequences from RNA transcripts. The HTBI primer set was used in a first-round RT-PCR of the TCR CDR3. MiXCR was run by TCRdb on the multiplex PCR reads, yielding one entry per CDR3 protein. The sample lists about 640,000 distinct CDR3 sequences; roughly 20% were seen once. Points from the study as a whole: Ophthalmopathy could be told apart from stable hyperthyroidism with a 13 V-J model.

This chain uses TRBV11-2 with TRBJ2-5; 8 bases line up with TRBD2. What was sequenced was blood. The clonotype was recovered from a man aged 30-40 years with Graves' ophthalmopathy. In nucleotides, the CDR3 is TGTGCCAGCAGCGTATTACTAGCGGACCAAGGGACCCAGTACTTC. Amino acids: CASSVLLADQGTQYF.